This TCR beta chain was identified during a study of CD8 T cells in ankylosing spondylitis. The CDR3 is 16 residues long. Trimming cost V 0 bases and J 0 bases, with 11 bases left between them. The germline V gene has CDR1 SGHAT and CDR2 FQNNGV. Study results and limitations: Roughly eight highly homologous variants made up a TCR beta motif that seemed to typify ankylosing spondylitis blood.

TCRdb reprocessed the 5' RACE reads with MiXCR, giving one entry per CDR3 protein. In the table there are about 540,000 distinct CDR3 sequences, about 13% of which are singletons. Points on this clonotype: The antigen is undetermined.

The source is a male donor with ankylosing spondylitis. Sequencing input: blood, either unsorted or a sorted T cell fraction (not recorded which). This sequence joins TRBV11-2 and TRBJ1-1; a weak D match, TRBD1 (5 bases). The CDR3 sequence: CASSLDGALMNTEAFF. CDR3 in DNA: TGTGCCAGCAGCTTAGACGGGGCCCTAATGAACACTGAAGCTTTCTTT.